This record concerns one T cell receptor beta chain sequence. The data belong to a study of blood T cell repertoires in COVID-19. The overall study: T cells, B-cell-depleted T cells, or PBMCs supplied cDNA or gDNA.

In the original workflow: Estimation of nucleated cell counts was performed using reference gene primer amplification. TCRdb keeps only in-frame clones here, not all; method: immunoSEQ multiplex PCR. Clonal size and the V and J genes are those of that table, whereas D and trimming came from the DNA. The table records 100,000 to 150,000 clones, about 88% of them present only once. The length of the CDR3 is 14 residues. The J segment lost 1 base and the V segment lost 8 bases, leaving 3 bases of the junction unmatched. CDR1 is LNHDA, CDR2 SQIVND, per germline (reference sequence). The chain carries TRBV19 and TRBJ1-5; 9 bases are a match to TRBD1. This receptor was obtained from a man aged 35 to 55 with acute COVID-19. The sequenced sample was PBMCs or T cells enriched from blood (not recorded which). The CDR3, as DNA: TGTGCCAGTTGCGGGACAGGGAGCAATCAGCCCCAGCATTTT. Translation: CASCGTGSNQPQHF.